Presented here are 9 T cell receptor beta chains from one specimen sequenced in a study of cytomegalovirus exposure and HLA in healthy donors (dated by TCRdb to 2016 to 2017). Libraries were prepared through the immunoSEQ multiplex PCR assay. For the multiplex PCR, a mixture combining 60 forward primers for TCR Vbeta segments and 13 reverse primers for TCR Jbeta segments was used. TCRdb took over this immuneACCESS table, retaining in-frame rearrangements with V and J assigned. Such tables are incomplete; in checked studies, under half of the missing clones stem from an unresolved V gene, and the remainder is unexplained. The sample yields 140,000 to 150,000 clones; about 76% were counted once. Roughly 3.8% of the sample lies in the top ten. Input material: PBMCs. The receptors shown here come from a male donor in good health and CMV-seronegative.

This chain uses TRBV2 with TRBJ1-1, with TRBD1 matching 9 bases. Germline V gene data show CDR1 as SNHLY and CDR2 as FYNNEI. V lost 7 bases and J lost 13; bases outside the gene matches: 19. The CDR3 loop spans 15 amino acids. CDR3: CASIRTGASLDGLFF. The CDR3 bases are TGTGCCAGCATCAGGACAGGGGCCTCACTCGATGGCCTTTTCTTT.

The chain is built from TRBV4-1 and TRBJ2-2; TRBD2 aligns across 15 bases. The germline V gene has CDR1 MGHRA and CDR2 YSYEKL. With V trimmed by 3 bases and J by 4 bases, 3 bases remained unmatched. The CDR3 is made up of 17 amino acids. Here the CDR3 DNA reads TGCGCCAGCAGCCAGGGACTAGCGGGAGGAACCACCGGGGAGCTGTTTTTT. Protein: CASSQGLAGGTTGELFF.

This sequence joins TRBV2 and TRBJ1-2, with unresolved D. The V gene's germline CDR1 is SNHLY and CDR2 FYNNEI. Trimming removed 7 bases from V and 2 bases from J, with 11 bases in between. The CDR3 spans 13 residues. CDR3 nucleotide sequence: TGTGCCAGCATGAGTCCAACCAACTATGGCTACACCTTC. Residues: CASMSPTNYGYTF.

This chain joins TRBV29-1 and TRBJ1-2; perhaps TRBD1 as D (6 bases). The V and J ends lost 4 bases and 6 bases respectively, with 9 bases between them. The V gene's germline CDR1 is SQVTM and CDR2 ANQGSEA. The CDR3 length is 11 residues. DNA of the CDR3: TGCAGCGTTGTCTCAGGGGATGGCTACACCTTC. It is translated as CSVVSGDGYTF.

The V call is TRBV6-4, the J call TRBJ2-7; 11 bases map to TRBD1. The trim removed 9 bases at V and 4 bases at J, leaving 8 bases unmatched. The CDR3 is 14 amino acids. The germline V gene encodes CDR1 MRHNA and CDR2 SNTAGT. The CDR3 loop reads CARRSGQGAYEQYF. The CDR3 DNA reads as TGTGCCAGGAGGAGCGGACAGGGGGCGTACGAGCAGTACTTC.

The V and J genes are TRBV6-1 and TRBJ2-7; TRBD2 agrees at 10 bases. The CDR3 spans 15 residues. Germline lookup yields CDR1 MNHNS and CDR2 SASEGT. V dropped 6 bases and J dropped 2; count of bases not matched to a gene: 7. The DNA for the CDR3 is TGTGCCAGCAGATATAGACTAGCGGGCGCCTACGAGCAGTACTTC. Residues: CASRYRLAGAYEQYF.

V usage is TRBV6-5 and J usage is TRBJ1-2, with D hard to call. This CDR3 spans 14 amino acids. The germline V and J ends were trimmed by 5 bases and 4 bases, with 14 bases remaining between them. CDR1 is MNHEY, CDR2 SVGAGI, per germline. In DNA, the CDR3 is TGTGCCAGCAGTAAACTCGAGGGATCCTATGGCTACACCTTC. It yields the protein CASSKLEGSYGYTF.

V gene TRBV5-1 combines with J gene TRBJ2-2, with D perhaps TRBD1 (5 bases). Germline V gene lookup returns CDR1 SGHRS and CDR2 YFSETQ. The V gene lost 4 bases and the J gene lost 3 bases, with 10 bases spanning the gap. The CDR3 contains 14 residues. CDR3 loop: CASSTRVYTGELFF. CDR3 DNA: TGCGCCAGCAGCACCAGGGTTTACACCGGGGAGCTGTTTTTT.

V usage is TRBV27 and J usage is TRBJ2-7, with TRBD1 matching over 8 bases. The CDR3 is 14 residues long. J was trimmed by 3 bases and V by 3 bases; bases with no gene match: 4. Germline CDR1 reads MNHEY; CDR2 reads SMNVEV (reference sequence). CDR3 in amino acids: CASSFQGALYEQYF. The CDR3 region has the DNA TGTGCCAGCAGTTTCCAGGGGGCACTCTACGAGCAGTACTTC.